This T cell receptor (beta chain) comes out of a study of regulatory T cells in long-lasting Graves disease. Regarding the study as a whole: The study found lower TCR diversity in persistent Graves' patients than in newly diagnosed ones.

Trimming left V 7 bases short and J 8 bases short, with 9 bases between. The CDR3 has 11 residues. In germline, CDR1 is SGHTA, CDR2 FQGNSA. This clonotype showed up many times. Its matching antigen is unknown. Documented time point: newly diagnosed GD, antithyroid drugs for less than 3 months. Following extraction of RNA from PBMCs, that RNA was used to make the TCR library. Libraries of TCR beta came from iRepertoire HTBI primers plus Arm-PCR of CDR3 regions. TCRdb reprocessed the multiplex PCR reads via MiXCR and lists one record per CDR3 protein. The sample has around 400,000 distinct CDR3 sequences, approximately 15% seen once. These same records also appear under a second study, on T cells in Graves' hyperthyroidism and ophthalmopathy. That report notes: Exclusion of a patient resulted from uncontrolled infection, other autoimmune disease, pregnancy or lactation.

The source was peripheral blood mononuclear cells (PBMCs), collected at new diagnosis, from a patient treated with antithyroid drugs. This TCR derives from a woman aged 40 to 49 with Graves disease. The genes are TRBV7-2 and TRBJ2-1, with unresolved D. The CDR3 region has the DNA TGTGCCAGCAACCTTTACGATGAGCAGTTCTTC. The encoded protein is CASNLYDEQFF. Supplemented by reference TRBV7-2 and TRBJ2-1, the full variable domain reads GAGVSQSPSNKVTEKGKDVELRCDPISGHTALYWYRQSLGQGLEFLIYFQGNSAPDKSGLPSDRFSAERTGGSVSTLTIQRTQQEDSAVYLCASNLYDEQFFGPGTRLTVL.